This T cell receptor beta chain was retrieved from a study of CD8+ T cells in alopecia areata. V was shortened by 10 bases and J by 2 bases, with 12 bases between the two germline ends. The germline V gene encodes CDR1 MNHEY and CDR2 SMNVEV (reference sequence). CDR3 size: 14 residues. After isolation, RNA underwent reverse transcription to generate cDNA as the sequencing template. Produced via immunoSEQ multiplex PCR; TCRdb's table is partial and in-frame only. This sample has some 130,000 clones, with about 46% found just once. The study team obtained lesional scalp punch biopsies and peripheral blood from alopecia areata patients.

Sequenced here: CD8+ T cells sorted from blood, sampled at week 0. The sequence derives from a human donor with alopecia areata. This chain joins TRBV27 and TRBJ1-6; D is undetermined. This CDR3 is CATNQAPYNSPLHF. Written as DNA, the CDR3 is TGTGCCACCAATCAGGCCCCCTATAATTCACCCCTCCACTTT.